This T cell receptor (beta chain) was documented in a study of identical twins. Healthy Caucasians were all of the donors. Unique molecular identifiers were present on cDNA, and template switching added a universal primer site. TCRdb itself ran the 5' RACE reads through MiXCR, one entry per CDR3 protein. The sample includes 550,000 to 800,000 distinct CDR3 sequences, just over 7% seen only once; the top ten take less than 2%. V was shortened by 6 bases and J by 4 bases, with 11 bases between the two germline ends. The CDR3 consists of 14 residues. Germline V lookup: CDR1 SGHRS, CDR2 YFSETQ. These data also featured in a second study, about yellow fever vaccine responses in identical twins.

J is TRBJ1-6 and V is TRBV5-1, with unresolved D. The sequence was obtained from a woman under 30 in good health. Sequenced sample: PBMCs. CDR3 bases: TGCGCCAGCACTCGGGCAGAATATAATTCACCCCTCCACTTT. Its protein product is CASTRAEYNSPLHF.